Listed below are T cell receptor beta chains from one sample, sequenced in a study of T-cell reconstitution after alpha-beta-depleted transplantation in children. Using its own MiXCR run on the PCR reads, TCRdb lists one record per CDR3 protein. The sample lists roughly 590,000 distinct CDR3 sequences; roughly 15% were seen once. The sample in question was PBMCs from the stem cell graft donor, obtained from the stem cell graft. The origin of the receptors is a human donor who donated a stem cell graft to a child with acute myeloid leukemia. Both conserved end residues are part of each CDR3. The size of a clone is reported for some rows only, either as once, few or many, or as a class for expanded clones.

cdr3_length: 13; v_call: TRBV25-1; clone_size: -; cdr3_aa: CASSVPGGETQYF
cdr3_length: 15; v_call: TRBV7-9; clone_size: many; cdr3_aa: CASSPSLDFEDTQYF
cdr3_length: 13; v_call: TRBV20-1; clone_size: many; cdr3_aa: CSARTPMGTEAFF
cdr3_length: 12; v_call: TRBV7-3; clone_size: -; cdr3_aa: CASSISGNEQFF
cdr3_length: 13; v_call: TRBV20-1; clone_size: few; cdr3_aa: CSARVGAPGEQFF
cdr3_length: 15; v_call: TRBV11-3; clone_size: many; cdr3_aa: CASSLGSGAYNEQFF
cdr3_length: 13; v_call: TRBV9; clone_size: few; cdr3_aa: CASGPPYNSPLHF
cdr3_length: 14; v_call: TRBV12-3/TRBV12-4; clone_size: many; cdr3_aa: CASSTGGSSYEQYF
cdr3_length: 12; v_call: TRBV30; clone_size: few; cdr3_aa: CAWSARVDTQYF
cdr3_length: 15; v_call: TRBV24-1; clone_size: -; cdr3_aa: CATSDSSWGALTQYF
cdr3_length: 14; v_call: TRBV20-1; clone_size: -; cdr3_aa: CSASLGGDIDTQYF
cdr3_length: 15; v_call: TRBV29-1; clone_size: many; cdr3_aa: CSVEDWDRETDTQYF
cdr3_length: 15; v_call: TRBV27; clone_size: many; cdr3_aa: CASSSGTLSTDTQYF
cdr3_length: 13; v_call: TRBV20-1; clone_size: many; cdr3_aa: CSARTSGVETQYF
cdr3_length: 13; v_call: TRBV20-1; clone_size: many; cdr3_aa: CSAGGLADYEQYF
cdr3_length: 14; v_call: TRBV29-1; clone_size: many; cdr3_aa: CSVPTSGGQDTQYF
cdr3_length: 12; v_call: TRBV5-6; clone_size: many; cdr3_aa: CASSRGGGEQFF
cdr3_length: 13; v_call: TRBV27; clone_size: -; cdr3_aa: CASSRDPWREQYF
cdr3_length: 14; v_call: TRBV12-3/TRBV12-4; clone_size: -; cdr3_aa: CTISLSTGGFGYTF
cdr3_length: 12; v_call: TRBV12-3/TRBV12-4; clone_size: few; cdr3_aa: CASRGTDEKLFF
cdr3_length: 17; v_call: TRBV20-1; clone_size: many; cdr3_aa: CSAWRPGHGRWNQPQHF
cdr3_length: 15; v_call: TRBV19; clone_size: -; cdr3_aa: CASSIDGGVRNTIYF
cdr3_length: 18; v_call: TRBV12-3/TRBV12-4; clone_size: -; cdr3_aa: CASSFPSGGLSSYNEQFF
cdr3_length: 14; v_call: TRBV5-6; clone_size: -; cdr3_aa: CASSLIGPSGELFF
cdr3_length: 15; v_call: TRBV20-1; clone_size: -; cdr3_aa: CSARVGVATNEKLFF
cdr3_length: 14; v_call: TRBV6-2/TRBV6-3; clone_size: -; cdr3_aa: CASITQRGRDEMFF
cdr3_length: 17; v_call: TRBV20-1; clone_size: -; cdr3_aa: CCARDLRGGGNTGELFF
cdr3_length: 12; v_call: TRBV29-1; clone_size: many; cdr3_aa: CSVEGGDSGYTF
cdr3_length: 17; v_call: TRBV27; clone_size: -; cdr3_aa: CASSPGTGVGGTDTQYF
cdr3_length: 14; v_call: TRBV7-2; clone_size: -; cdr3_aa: CASNIQMGDYGYTF
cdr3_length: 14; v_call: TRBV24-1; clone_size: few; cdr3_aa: CATSVSPRTDTQYF
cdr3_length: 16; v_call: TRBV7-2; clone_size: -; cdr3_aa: CASSHIGRVAQETQYF
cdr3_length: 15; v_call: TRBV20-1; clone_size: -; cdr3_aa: CSAIIRQGGGTEAFF
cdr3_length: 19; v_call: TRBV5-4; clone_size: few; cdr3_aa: CASSLVGQGGGVGNQPQHF
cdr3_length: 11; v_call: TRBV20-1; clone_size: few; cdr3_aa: CSVFTSYEQYF
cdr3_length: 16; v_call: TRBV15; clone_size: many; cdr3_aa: CATSRDFDRGTSPLHF
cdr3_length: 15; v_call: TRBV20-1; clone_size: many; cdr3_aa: CSASRFRGTQETQYF
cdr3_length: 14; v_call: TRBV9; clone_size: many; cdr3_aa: CASSAQGEYQPQHF
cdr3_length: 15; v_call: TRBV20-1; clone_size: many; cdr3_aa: CSAAGREFMNTEAFF